One sample yielded the 19 T cell receptor beta chains listed below, sequenced in a study of graft-versus-host responses after intestinal transplantation. Data came from immunoSEQ multiplex PCR; TCRdb stores just in-frame clones and leaves some out. Of about 88,000 clones detected, more than 90% appear once; the ten largest clones hold roughly 0.31%. No antigen has been identified for these receptors. Sequenced material: unstimulated CD4+ T cells sorted from spleen or lymph node cells, taken before intestinal transplant. The source of these receptors is a human donor who received an intestinal transplant.

The chain carries TRBV30 and TRBJ2-7; 7 positions agree with TRBD1. V trimming: 5 bases; J trimming: 2 bases; junction bases outside the gene matches: 9. There are 14 residues in the CDR3. CDR1 is GTSNPN and CDR2 is SVGIG in the germline V gene (reference sequence). The CDR3 sequence: CAWGRQGLAYEQYF. In DNA, the CDR3 is TGTGCCTGGGGTCGACAGGGATTAGCCTACGAGCAGTACTTC. Supplemented by reference TRBV30 and TRBJ2-7, the full variable domain reads SQTIHQWPATLVQPVGSPLSLECTVEGTSNPNLYWYRQAAGRGLQLLFYSVGIGQISSEVPQNLSASRPQDRQFILSSKKLLLSDSGFYLCAWGRQGLAYEQYFGPGTRLTVT.

This clone came up once. V gene TRBV6-1 combines with J gene TRBJ2-7, with 8 bases matching TRBD1. V trimming: 6 bases; J trimming: 0 bases; junction bases outside the gene matches: 4. Germline V gene data show CDR1 as MNHNS and CDR2 as SASEGT. The CDR3 spans 14 residues. The CDR3 DNA reads as TGTGCCAGCAGGCGGACAGGGAACTCCTACGAGCAGTACTTC. Translating gives CASRRTGNSYEQYF.

This clone was seen a single time. V is TRBV7-9 and J is TRBJ2-1; 9 nucleotides line up with TRBD1. Germline values: CDR1 SEHNR, CDR2 FQNEAQ (reference sequence). This CDR3 region has 16 residues. Unmatched junction bases numbered 7, after V lost 6 bases and J lost 1 base. The CDR3 DNA sequence: TGTGCCAGCAGGCGATTGGGGACAGGGTCCTACAATGAGCAGTTCTTC. Its protein product is CASRRLGTGSYNEQFF.

This sequence joins TRBV19 and TRBJ1-2; maybe TRBD1 (5 bases). From germline, CDR1 is LNHDA and CDR2 SQIVND (reference sequence). Trimming took off 7 bases at V and 2 bases at J, with 11 bases between the two ends. This CDR3 is 13 amino acids long. The CDR3 loop reads CASTGPKNYGYTF. The CDR3 DNA is TGTGCCAGTACGGGACCGAAAAACTATGGCTACACCTTC.

This clone was recorded once. This chain connects TRBV7-2 to TRBJ1-3; tentative D call: TRBD1 (5 bases). Germline CDR1 and CDR2: SGHTA and FQGNSA. Trimming cost V 1 base and J 0 bases, with 10 bases left between them. The CDR3 totals 16 residues. The DNA of the CDR3 is TGTGCCAGCAGCTTAGGACAGATTTACTCTGGAAACACCATATATTTT. This gives the protein CASSLGQIYSGNTIYF. The entire variable domain, with the rest obtained from reference TRBV7-2 and TRBJ1-3, is as follows: GAGVSQSPSNKVTEKGKDVELRCDPISGHTALYWYRQSLGQGLEFLIYFQGNSAPDKSGLPSDRFSAERTGGSVSTLTIQRTQQEDSAVYLCASSLGQIYSGNTIYFGEGSWLTVV.

J is TRBJ1-2 and V is TRBV9; D is unresolved. Germline assignment: CDR1 SGDLS and CDR2 YYNGEE. The CDR3 extends over 13 amino acids. Trimming shortened V by 0 bases and J by 9 bases, and 12 bases separated the two germline ends. CDR3 coding DNA: TGTGCCAGCAGCGTAGGGGTGGTCCGCAGCTACACCTTC. Amino acids: CASSVGVVRSYTF. Based on the CDR3 plus reference TRBV9 and TRBJ1-2, the full variable domain is DSGVTQTPKHLITATGQRVTLRCSPRSGDLSVYWYQQSLDQGLQFLIQYYNGEERAKGNILERFSAQQFPDLHSELNLSSLELGDSALYFCASSVGVVRSYTFGSGTRLTVV.

The V gene is TRBV6-6, the J gene TRBJ2-3, with D possibly being TRBD2 (7 bases). The CDR3 covers 15 residues. CDR1 is MNHNY, CDR2 SVGAGI, per germline (reference sequence). The V end lost 7 bases, the J end lost 6 bases, and 20 bases lay between the germline ends. CDR3 sequence: CASKLGGAQWDTQYF. DNA for the CDR3: TGTGCCAGCAAATTGGGGGGGGCTCAATGGGATACGCAGTATTTT.

This chain joins TRBV7-2 and TRBJ1-5; unclear D gene. V was cut by 1 base and J by 4 bases, with 11 bases left in between. The CDR3 length is 15 residues. Germline V lookup: CDR1 SGHTA, CDR2 FQGNSA. CDR3 in DNA: TGTGCCAGCAGCTTAGTCGTCGGCAGAAATCAGCCCCAGCATTTT. Its protein is CASSLVVGRNQPQHF.

This clone is a singleton in its sample. The J gene is TRBJ2-5, the V gene TRBV18, with D hard to call. The V end lost 0 bases, the J end lost 1 base, and 9 bases lay between the germline ends. This CDR3 has 15 amino acids. The V gene's germline CDR1 is KGHSH and CDR2 LQKENI. The CDR3 sequence is CASSPPERIQETQYF. The DNA for the CDR3 is TGTGCCAGCTCACCACCGGAGAGAATCCAAGAGACCCAGTACTTC.

The chain couples TRBV7-2 to TRBJ2-1, with 10 bases that match TRBD2. This CDR3 has 15 residues. With V trimmed by 3 bases and J by 7 bases, 6 bases remained unmatched. The germline V gene has CDR1 SGHTA and CDR2 FQGNSA. CDR3 in amino acids: CASSFTSGTGNEQFF. DNA for the CDR3: TGTGCCAGCAGCTTCACTAGCGGGACGGGGAATGAGCAGTTCTTC. Variable domain in full (rest from reference TRBV7-2 and TRBJ2-1): GAGVSQSPSNKVTEKGKDVELRCDPISGHTALYWYRQSLGQGLEFLIYFQGNSAPDKSGLPSDRFSAERTGGSVSTLTIQRTQQEDSAVYLCASSFTSGTGNEQFFGPGTRLTVL.

Here the CDR3 reads CASSTAGGTDTQYF. DNA for the CDR3: TGTGCCAGCAGCACCGCCGGTGGCACAGATACGCAGTATTTT. The gene calls are TRBV5-6 and TRBJ2-3; D is unresolved. The CDR3 has 14 residues. Germline-derived CDR1 and CDR2 are SGHDT and YYEEEE. Trimming stripped 4 bases from V and 1 base from J, with 10 bases between.

CDR3 protein: CAWRLRATNEKLFF. As DNA, the CDR3 is TGTGCCTGGAGGCTACGTGCAACTAATGAAAAACTGTTTTTT. The gene calls are TRBV30 and TRBJ1-4; D call uncertain. Germline V lookup: CDR1 GTSNPN, CDR2 SVGIG (reference sequence). The CDR3 is 14 amino acids. V was cut by 3 bases and J by 0 bases, with 8 bases left in between.

This chain uses TRBV18 with TRBJ2-5; 11 bases are a match to TRBD1. This CDR3 region has 15 residues. Germline CDR1 reads KGHSH; CDR2 reads LQKENI. J gave up 3 bases and V 3 bases, and 3 bases lay outside the gene matches. Here the CDR3 reads CASSPWDRGEETQYF. CDR3 in DNA: TGTGCCAGCTCACCGTGGGACAGGGGGGAAGAGACCCAGTACTTC. Variable domain in full (rest from reference TRBV18 and TRBJ2-5): NAGVMQNPRHLVRRRGQEARLRCSPMKGHSHVYWYRQLPEEGLKFMVYLQKENIIDESGMPKERFSAEFPKEGPSILRIQQVVRGDSAAYFCASSPWDRGEETQYFGPGTRLLVL.

The sample holds one count of this clone. The chain recombines TRBV19 with TRBJ2-1; 11 nucleotides agree with TRBD1. This CDR3 is 13 amino acids long. The trim removed 10 bases at V and 3 bases at J, leaving 2 bases unmatched. Germline values: CDR1 LNHDA, CDR2 SQIVND (reference sequence). CDR3 region: CATGTGGYNEQFF. The CDR3 DNA reads TGTGCCACCGGGACAGGGGGCTACAATGAGCAGTTCTTC.

This clone was detected only once. The V and J genes are TRBV6-5 and TRBJ2-1, with 8 bases matching TRBD2. The V gene end was trimmed by 2 bases and the J gene end by 7 bases; junction bases not matched to a gene: 7. The CDR3 totals 15 residues. From germline, CDR1 is MNHEY and CDR2 SVGAGI. CDR3 sequence: CASSYGLAGRNEQFF. In DNA form, the CDR3 reads TGTGCCAGCAGTTACGGGCTAGCGGGTCGGAATGAGCAGTTCTTC.

The rearrangement uses TRBV18 and TRBJ2-3; D remains ambiguous. The CDR3 spans 14 residues. V dropped 1 base and J dropped 6 bases, with 11 bases sitting between them. Germline CDR1 reads KGHSH; CDR2 reads LQKENI. The CDR3 here is CASSPLTIPDTQYF. Written as DNA, the CDR3 is TGTGCCAGCTCACCACTAACGATCCCGGATACGCAGTATTTT.

This clone was recorded once. The rearrangement links TRBV7-2 to TRBJ2-6; D is undetermined. This CDR3 is 16 amino acids long. V dropped 3 bases and J dropped 0 bases, with 9 bases sitting between them. Germline CDR1 and CDR2: SGHTA and FQGNSA. The CDR3 here is CASSFPGLSGANVLTF. The CDR3, as DNA: TGTGCCAGCAGCTTCCCTGGGCTCTCTGGGGCCAACGTCCTGACTTTC.

The chain is built from TRBV6-1 and TRBJ2-3; D unclear. V lost 1 base and J lost 6, with 8 bases in between. CDR1 MNHNS and CDR2 SASEGT come from the germline V gene. The CDR3 length is 13 residues. The CDR3 region is CASSEGHRDTQYF. The CDR3, as DNA: TGTGCCAGCAGTGAAGGTCACCGGGATACGCAGTATTTT.

The chain employs TRBV5-4 and TRBJ2-1, with TRBD2 identical over 9 bases. This CDR3 is 16 amino acids long. J gave up 3 bases and V 3 bases, and 7 bases lay outside the gene matches. The germline V gene has CDR1 SGHNT and CDR2 YYREEE (reference sequence). CDR3 nucleotides: TGTGCCAGCAGCTCGATTACTAGCGGGTACTACAATGAGCAGTTCTTC. Protein: CASSSITSGYYNEQFF.